This passage covers 31 T cell receptor beta chains from one sample sequenced in a study of CD8 T cells in Susac syndrome. cDNA came from roughly 0.5 to 1 ug RNA primed by random hexamers. One entry per CDR3 protein results from TCRdb running MiXCR on the immunoSEQ multiplex PCR reads. The sample lists approximately 180,000 distinct CDR3 sequences, 85% to 95% seen once, with about 0.088% in the top ten. Sequencing input: CD4+ T cells from PBMCs. The receptors were sampled from a human donor with multiple sclerosis.

J is TRBJ2-2 and V is TRBV7-7; D is ambiguous. V gave up 4 bases and J gave up 2 bases, with 5 bases separating them. The CDR3 has 13 amino acids. Germline V lookup: CDR1 SSHAT, CDR2 FNYEAQ (reference sequence). CDR3 DNA sequence: TGTGCCAGCAGCTCAATAAACACCGGGGAGCTGTTTTTT. Its protein product is CASSSINTGELFF. Combining the CDR3 with reference TRBV7-7 and TRBJ2-2 gives the whole variable domain GAGVSQSPRYKVTKRGQDVTLRCDPISSHATLYWYQQALGQGPEFLTYFNYEAQPDKSGLPSDRFSAERPEGSISTLTIQRTEQRDSAMYRCASSSINTGELFFGEGSRLTVL.

The gene calls are TRBV30 and TRBJ2-7; tentatively, D is TRBD2 (5 bases). CDR1 and CDR2 (germline): GTSNPN, SVGIG (reference sequence). CDR3 length: 13 residues. The V gene lost 4 bases and the J gene lost 2 bases, with 12 bases spanning the gap. The DNA for the CDR3 is TGTGCCTGGACTCGGGGTACTACCTACGAGCAGTACTTC. Translating it yields CAWTRGTTYEQYF.

This chain joins TRBV2 and TRBJ1-1; no clear D. The germline CDR1 and CDR2 sequences are SNHLY and FYNNEI. This CDR3 is built from 13 residues. The ends were cut back, 1 base at V and 6 bases at J, with 9 bases in the middle. This chain's CDR3 is CASSEVARSEAFF. The CDR3 DNA reads TGTGCCAGCAGTGAAGTGGCAAGATCTGAAGCTTTCTTT. Variable domain in full (rest from reference TRBV2 and TRBJ1-1): EPEVTQTPSHQVTQMGQEVILRCVPISNHLYFYWYRQILGQKVEFLVSFYNNEISEKSEIFDDQFSVERPDGSNFTLKIRSTKLEDSAMYFCASSEVARSEAFFGQGTRLTVV.

This clonotype occurred a few times. This sequence joins TRBV19 and TRBJ1-2; the match to TRBD1 covers 8 bases. CDR3 size: 15 residues. Trimming cost V 7 bases and J 2 bases; bases outside gene matches: 9. Germline V gene data show CDR1 as LNHDA and CDR2 as SQIVND (reference sequence). As DNA, the CDR3 is TGTGCCAGTACCACGTGGGACAGGCCCAACTATGGCTACACCTTC. The encoded protein is CASTTWDRPNYGYTF.

The J gene is TRBJ1-1, the V gene TRBV2; possible D gene TRBD1, 6 bases. V dropped 5 bases and J dropped 3 bases, with 10 bases sitting between them. In germline, CDR1 is SNHLY, CDR2 FYNNEI. The CDR3 is 13 amino acids. The CDR3 DNA reads as TGTGCCAGCAGTAAGGGGGTGGACACTGAAGCTTTCTTT. This codes for CASSKGVDTEAFF.

This clonotype was picked up one time. The rearrangement joins TRBV7-2 to TRBJ2-7; weak D call: TRBD1 (5 bases). The V and J ends lost 5 bases and 2 bases respectively, with 16 bases between them. CDR3 size: 15 residues. From germline, CDR1 is SGHTA and CDR2 FQGNSA. The CDR3, as DNA: TGTGCCAGCAGCCCCACGCGTGCAGGGACCTACGAGCAGTACTTC. Its protein is CASSPTRAGTYEQYF.

This chain connects TRBV24-1 to TRBJ2-1; TRBD2 matches at 7 bases. This CDR3 contains 17 residues. Trimming at V came to 2 bases and at J to 12 bases, leaving 18 bases not matched to a gene. Germline V CDR1 and CDR2: KGHDR, SFDVKD. The CDR3 region is CATSDSLWGSGGRRQFF. DNA of the CDR3: TGTGCCACCAGTGATTCTCTTTGGGGTTCAGGCGGGAGACGGCAGTTCTTC.

This clonotype has only one observation. The V gene is TRBV7-8, the J gene TRBJ2-5; a weak D match, TRBD1 (5 bases). This CDR3 region has 15 residues. V was pared by 4 bases and J by 4 bases, with 16 bases between. The germline gives CDR1 SGHVS, CDR2 FQNEAQ. The CDR3 reads CASSSRVGQRETQYF. The CDR3 DNA is TGTGCCAGCAGCTCCAGGGTGGGTCAACGAGAGACCCAGTACTTC.

The chain couples TRBV12-3 or TRBV12-4 to TRBJ2-1; 8 positions agree with TRBD1. The CDR3 length is 15 residues. Germline trimming cut 4 bases from V and 9 bases from J; bases unmatched to any gene: 11. The CDR3 nucleotides read TGTGCCAGCAGTTCCCGGGGGACAGGCGAGAGTGAGCAGTTCTTC. Amino acids: CASSSRGTGESEQFF.

The chain joins TRBV12-2 to TRBJ2-6. TRBV12-2 counts as a pseudogene. This CDR3 region has 15 residues. In DNA form, the CDR3 reads TGTGCAAGTCGCTTAGAGAGGGCTGGGGCCAACGTCCTGACTTTC. Its translation is CASRLERAGANVLTF.

This chain uses TRBV3-1 with TRBJ2-5; no definite D call. The CDR3 is 16 residues long. The V gene lost 4 bases and the J gene lost 0 bases, with 15 bases spanning the gap. CDR1 LGHDT and CDR2 YNNKEL come from the germline V gene (reference sequence). CDR3 loop: CASSPWIGSNQETQYF. CDR3 DNA sequence: TGTGCCAGCAGCCCCTGGATTGGGTCCAACCAAGAGACCCAGTACTTC.

The chain links TRBV5-1 to TRBJ2-7, with 10 bases identical to TRBD2. The CDR3 extends over 15 amino acids. With V trimmed by 1 base and J by 5 bases, 6 bases remained unmatched. CDR1 and CDR2 (germline): SGHRS, YFSETQ. The CDR3 nucleotides are TGCGCCAGCAGCTTGAGGCTAGCGGGAGTCGACGAGCAGTACTTC. This encodes CASSLRLAGVDEQYF.

The chain employs TRBV20-1 and TRBJ1-4; D might be TRBD1 (5 bases). The CDR3 loop spans 15 amino acids. The V and J ends lost 0 bases and 8 bases respectively, with 16 bases between them. Germline V CDR1 and CDR2: DFQATT, SNEGSKA (reference sequence). The CDR3 protein is CSARDPGQGNEKLFF. The CDR3 coding sequence is TGCAGTGCTAGAGATCCTGGGCAGGGTAACGAAAAACTGTTTTTT.

The gene calls are TRBV27 and TRBJ2-2; a possible D gene is TRBD2 (6 bases). V gave up 2 bases and J gave up 0 bases, with 10 bases separating them. This CDR3 contains 16 residues. From germline, CDR1 is MNHEY and CDR2 SMNVEV (reference sequence). CDR3 sequence: CASSLTAGSNTGELFF. DNA of the CDR3: TGTGCCAGCAGTTTAACGGCGGGATCGAACACCGGGGAGCTGTTTTTT.

The chain couples TRBV11-2 to TRBJ2-3, with D possibly being TRBD2 (5 bases). The CDR3 runs 14 residues. Germline V gives CDR1 SGHAT, CDR2 FQNNGV. Trimming shortened V by 3 bases and J by 0 bases, and 7 bases separated the two germline ends. In DNA form, the CDR3 reads TGTGCCAGCAGCTTCCGACTAAGCACAGATACGCAGTATTTT. This codes for CASSFRLSTDTQYF.

J is TRBJ1-5 and V is TRBV20-1; D may be TRBD1 (6 bases). From germline, CDR1 is DFQATT and CDR2 SNEGSKA (reference sequence). The V end lost 0 bases, the J end lost 7 bases, and 16 bases lay between the germline ends. This CDR3 is built from 15 residues. The CDR3 reads CSARDPLGGRQPQHF. CDR3 DNA sequence: TGCAGTGCTAGAGATCCCCTCGGGGGCAGACAGCCCCAGCATTTT.

The chain couples TRBV2 to TRBJ1-5; TRBD1 agrees at 9 bases. The CDR3 sequence is 14 residues long. In germline, CDR1 is SNHLY, CDR2 FYNNEI. The V segment lost 5 bases and the J segment 7 bases; nucleotides outside the gene matches: 6. The CDR3, as DNA: TGTGCCAGCAGTCCCGGACAGGGGAGACAGCCCCAGCATTTT. It yields the protein CASSPGQGRQPQHF. Supplemented by reference TRBV2 and TRBJ1-5, the full variable domain reads EPEVTQTPSHQVTQMGQEVILRCVPISNHLYFYWYRQILGQKVEFLVSFYNNEISEKSEIFDDQFSVERPDGSNFTLKIRSTKLEDSAMYFCASSPGQGRQPQHFGDGTRLSIL.

CDR3 sequence (DNA): TGCGCCAGCAGCCAAGAAAGCCAAGGACAGGGAACAGATACGCAGTATTTT. Its protein is CASSQESQGQGTDTQYF. The chain recombines TRBV4-3 with TRBJ2-3; 8 bases map to TRBD1. CDR1 LGHNA and CDR2 YSLEER come from the germline V gene. The V and J ends lost 0 bases and 3 bases, in that order; junction bases with no gene match: 8. The CDR3 is 17 amino acids.

The chain joins TRBV5-1 to TRBJ1-6; the D is unclear. Between the trimmed V and J ends, which lost 6 bases and 8 bases, there was a span of 12 bases. The CDR3 totals 13 residues. From germline, CDR1 is SGHRS and CDR2 YFSETQ. For the CDR3, the DNA is TGCGCCAGCAAGGTCAGCCAGGATTCACCCCTCCACTTT. It is translated as CASKVSQDSPLHF.

The gene calls are TRBV20-1 and TRBJ1-5; D may be TRBD1 (5 bases). Trimming removed 3 bases from V and 1 base from J, with 10 bases in between. The CDR3 sequence is 14 residues long. Germline values: CDR1 DFQATT, CDR2 SNEGSKA (reference sequence). The CDR3: CSASFGASNQPQHF. CDR3 DNA: TGCAGTGCTAGTTTCGGGGCGAGCAATCAGCCCCAGCATTTT.

The V and J genes are TRBV28 and TRBJ1-1; D unresolved. Between the trimmed V and J ends, which lost 3 bases and 8 bases, there was a span of 10 bases. The CDR3 runs 12 residues. Germline CDR1 is MDHEN and CDR2 is SYDVKM. The CDR3: CASSFVLGEAFF. The CDR3 bases are TGTGCCAGCAGTTTTGTTTTAGGGGAAGCTTTCTTT.

The chain joins TRBV11-2 to TRBJ2-7, with D perhaps TRBD2 (5 bases). Germline lookup yields CDR1 SGHAT and CDR2 FQNNGV. V lost 5 bases and J lost 3, with 11 bases in between. The CDR3 is made up of 13 amino acids. CDR3 region: CASSTRHHYEQYF. CDR3 nucleotide sequence: TGTGCCAGCAGCACTAGACATCACTACGAGCAGTACTTC.

The chain uses TRBV20-1 and TRBJ2-7; 9 bases align to TRBD1. Germline CDR1 DFQATT, CDR2 SNEGSKA (reference sequence). The CDR3 is made up of 17 amino acids. The V gene end was trimmed by 6 bases and the J gene end by 5 bases; junction bases not matched to a gene: 20. As DNA, the CDR3 is TGCAGTGCCCCTGGCGCCGGAAACAGGGGGCGCCTAAACGAGCAGTACTTC. Translation: CSAPGAGNRGRLNEQYF.

V usage is TRBV12-3 or TRBV12-4 and J usage is TRBJ2-3; D gene unclear. This CDR3 is 14 amino acids long. Between the trimmed V and J ends, which lost 2 bases and 2 bases, there was a span of 8 bases. The CDR3 sequence: CASSLMSVTDTQYF. CDR3 coding DNA: TGTGCCAGCAGTTTAATGTCGGTCACAGATACGCAGTATTTT.

J is TRBJ1-2 and V is TRBV6-6, with 12 bases fitting TRBD1. Germline values: CDR1 MNHNY, CDR2 SVGAGI (reference sequence). V shed 5 bases, J shed 1 base, and the junction held 5 bases outside the gene matches. The CDR3 consists of 16 residues. CDR3 residues: CASSRRDRGRNYGYTF. The CDR3 DNA is TGTGCCAGCAGTCGCCGGGACAGGGGGCGTAACTATGGCTACACCTTC.

This chain connects TRBV7-9 to TRBJ1-1; D might be TRBD1 (5 bases). The CDR3 sequence is 15 residues long. Germline V gene lookup returns CDR1 SEHNR and CDR2 FQNEAQ (reference sequence). Trimming cost V 5 bases and J 1 base, with 14 bases left between them. The CDR3 is CASSPSGGANTEAFF. CDR3 DNA sequence: TGTGCCAGCAGCCCCTCGGGAGGGGCGAACACTGAAGCTTTCTTT. The full variable domain, rest sourced from reference TRBV7-9 and TRBJ1-1, is DTGVSQNPRHKITKRGQNVTFRCDPISEHNRLYWYRQTLGQGPEFLTYFQNEAQLEKSRLLSDRFSAERPKGSFSTLEIQRTEQGDSAMYLCASSPSGGANTEAFFGQGTRLTVV.

This clonotype was observed a handful of times. The chain links TRBV3-1 to TRBJ2-5; D unclear. This CDR3 comprises 12 residues. V lost 0 bases to trimming and J lost 4 bases, with 3 bases between them. Germline V gives CDR1 LGHDT, CDR2 YNNKEL (reference sequence). The CDR3 region has the DNA TGTGCCAGCAGCCAAGAGGGAGAGACCCAGTACTTC. Protein sequence: CASSQEGETQYF.

The V gene is TRBV2, the J gene TRBJ2-3; the D gene is possibly TRBD2 (5 bases). This CDR3 is 16 amino acids long. Between the trimmed V and J ends, which lost 7 bases and 0 bases, there was a span of 17 bases. Germline assignment: CDR1 SNHLY and CDR2 FYNNEI. CDR3 sequence (DNA): TGTGCCAGCAAGTTAATTGGCGGGTCTAGCACAGATACGCAGTATTTT. The encoded protein is CASKLIGGSSTDTQYF.

The chain employs TRBV6-6 and TRBJ2-5; a possible D gene is TRBD1 (5 bases). This CDR3 spans 16 amino acids. V dropped 0 bases and J dropped 7 bases, with 18 bases sitting between them. Germline CDR1 and CDR2: MNHNY and SVGAGI (reference sequence). CDR3 in amino acids: CASSYSVGPGRGTQYF. CDR3 nucleotide sequence: TGTGCCAGCAGTTACTCCGTCGGGCCAGGGCGAGGGACCCAGTACTTC.

The V call is TRBV28, the J call TRBJ2-7, with 11 positions matching TRBD1. From germline, CDR1 is MDHEN and CDR2 SYDVKM. The CDR3 contains 14 residues. V lost 5 bases to trimming and J lost 3 bases; unmatched junction nucleotides: 3. CDR3 coding DNA: TGTGCCAGCAGTGCCGGGACAGGGGGCTACGAGCAGTACTTC. It yields the protein CASSAGTGGYEQYF. The whole variable domain, remainder taken from reference TRBV28 and TRBJ2-7, is DVKVTQSSRYLVKRTGEKVFLECVQDMDHENMFWYRQDPGLGLRLIYFSYDVKMKEKGDIPEGYSVSREKKERFSLILESASTNQTSMYLCASSAGTGGYEQYFGPGTRLTVT.

The chain carries TRBV7-9 and TRBJ1-4, with D hard to call. The CDR3 totals 16 residues. Per germline, CDR1 SEHNR and CDR2 FQNEAQ (reference sequence). V was cut by 5 bases and J by 5 bases, with 18 bases left in between. CDR3 sequence: CASSPRVRTGNEKLFF. CDR3 DNA: TGTGCCAGCAGCCCACGTGTAAGGACTGGAAATGAAAAACTGTTTTTT.